Below, one TCR beta chain is given with its context. The assay was immunoSEQ multiplex PCR, and TCRdb's table has in-frame clones only and misses some. The table lists 25,000 to 35,000 clones, approximately 90% of them singletons. This entry is derived from a study of blood T cell repertoires in COVID-19. The CDR3 spans 16 residues. Unmatched junction bases numbered 7, after V lost 5 bases and J lost 5 bases. CDR1 is SGHRS and CDR2 is YFSETQ in the germline V gene. This sequence was found in a human donor in a cohort sampled during active COVID-19. Material: peripheral blood. The chain carries TRBV5-1 and TRBJ2-1; 13 nucleotides align to TRBD2. CDR3 sequence (DNA): TGCGCCAGCAGTACTAGCGGGAGGGTCAGCCACAATGAGCAGTTCTTC. Translated: CASSTSGRVSHNEQFF. Filled out from reference TRBV5-1 and TRBJ2-1, the complete variable domain reads KAGVTQTPRYLIKTRGQQVTLSCSPISGHRSVSWYQQTPGQGLQFLFEYFSETQRNKGNFPGRFSGRQFSNSRSEMNVSTLELGDSALYLCASSTSGRVSHNEQFFGPGTRLTVL.